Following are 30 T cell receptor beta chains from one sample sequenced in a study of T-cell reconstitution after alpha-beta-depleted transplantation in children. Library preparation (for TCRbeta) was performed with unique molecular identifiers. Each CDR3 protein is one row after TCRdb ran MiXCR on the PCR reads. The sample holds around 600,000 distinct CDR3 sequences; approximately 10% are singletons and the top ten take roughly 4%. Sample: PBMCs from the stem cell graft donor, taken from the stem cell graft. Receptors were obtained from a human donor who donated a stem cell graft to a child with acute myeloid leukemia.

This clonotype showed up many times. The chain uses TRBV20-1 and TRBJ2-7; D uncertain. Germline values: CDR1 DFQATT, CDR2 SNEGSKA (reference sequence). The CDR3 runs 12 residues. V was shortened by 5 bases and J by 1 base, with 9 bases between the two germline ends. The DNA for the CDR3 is TGCAGTGCTCAGTCCCCATCCTACGAGCAGTACTTC. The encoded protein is CSAQSPSYEQYF.

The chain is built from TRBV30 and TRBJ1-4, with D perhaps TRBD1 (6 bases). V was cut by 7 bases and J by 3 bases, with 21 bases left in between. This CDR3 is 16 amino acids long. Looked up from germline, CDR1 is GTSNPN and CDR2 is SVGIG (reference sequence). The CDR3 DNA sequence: TGTGCCTCTAACCGGGGGGGCGAAGGCCCTAATGAAAAACTGTTTTTT. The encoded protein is CASNRGGEGPNEKLFF.

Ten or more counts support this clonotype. CDR3 DNA sequence: TGTGCCTGGAGTGGGCGGTTCGAGAGGTATTTT. This translates into CAWSGRFERYF. This chain joins TRBV30 and TRBJ2-3; unclear D gene. The CDR3 loop spans 11 amino acids. The germline V and J ends were trimmed by 1 base and 14 bases, with 13 bases remaining between them. Germline-derived CDR1 and CDR2 are GTSNPN and SVGIG (reference sequence).

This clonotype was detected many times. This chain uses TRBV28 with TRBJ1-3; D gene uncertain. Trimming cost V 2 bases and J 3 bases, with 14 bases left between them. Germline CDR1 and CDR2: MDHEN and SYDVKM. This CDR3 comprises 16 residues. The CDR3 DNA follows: TGTGCCAGCAGTTTAGGAAGGCCCGCGATTGGAAACACCATATATTTT. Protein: CASSLGRPAIGNTIYF.

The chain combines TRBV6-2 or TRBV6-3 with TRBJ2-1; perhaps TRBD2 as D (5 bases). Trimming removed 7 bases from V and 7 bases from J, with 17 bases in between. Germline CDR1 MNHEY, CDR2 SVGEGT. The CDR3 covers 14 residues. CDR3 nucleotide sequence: TGTGCCAGCATCGGACTCGGTTCGGGGAATGAGCAGTTCTTC. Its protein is CASIGLGSGNEQFF.

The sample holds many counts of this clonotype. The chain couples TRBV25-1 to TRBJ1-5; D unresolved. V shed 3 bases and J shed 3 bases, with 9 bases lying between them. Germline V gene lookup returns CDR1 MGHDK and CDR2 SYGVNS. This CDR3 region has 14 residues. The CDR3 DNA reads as TGTGCCAGCAGTGATGTAGGGTCCAATCAGCCCCAGCATTTT. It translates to CASSDVGSNQPQHF.

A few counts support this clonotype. DNA of the CDR3: TGTGCCATCAGTCAACTTCCTGGGGGGGACTCCTACGAGCAGTACTTC. The encoded protein is CAISQLPGGDSYEQYF. The chain links TRBV10-3 to TRBJ2-7, with TRBD2 identical over 7 bases. J was trimmed by 0 bases and V by 5 bases; bases with no gene match: 10. In germline, CDR1 is ENHRY, CDR2 SYGVKD. The CDR3 has 16 amino acids.

The CDR3 spells CSARDRGGRYGYTF. DNA for the CDR3: TGCAGTGCTAGAGACAGGGGGGGAAGATATGGCTACACCTTC. The chain links TRBV20-1 to TRBJ1-2; 7 bases are shared with TRBD1. Trimming removed 0 bases from V and 5 bases from J; junction bases left unmatched: 6. The CDR3 length is 14 residues. Looked up from germline, CDR1 is DFQATT and CDR2 is SNEGSKA (reference sequence).

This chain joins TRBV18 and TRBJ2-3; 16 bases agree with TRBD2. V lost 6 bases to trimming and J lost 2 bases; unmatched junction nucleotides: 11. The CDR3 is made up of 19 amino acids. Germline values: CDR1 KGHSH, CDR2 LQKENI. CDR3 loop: CASSSLPGTSGRVTDTQYF. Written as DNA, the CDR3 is TGTGCCAGCTCTTCTCTCCCCGGGACTAGCGGGAGGGTCACAGATACGCAGTATTTT.

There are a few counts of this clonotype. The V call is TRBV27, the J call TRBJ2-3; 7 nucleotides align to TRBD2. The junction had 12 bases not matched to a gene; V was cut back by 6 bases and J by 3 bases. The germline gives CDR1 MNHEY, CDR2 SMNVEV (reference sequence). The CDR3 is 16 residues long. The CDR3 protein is CASSLRPAGFTDTQYF. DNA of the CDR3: TGTGCCAGCAGCCTGCGGCCAGCGGGATTTACAGATACGCAGTATTTT.

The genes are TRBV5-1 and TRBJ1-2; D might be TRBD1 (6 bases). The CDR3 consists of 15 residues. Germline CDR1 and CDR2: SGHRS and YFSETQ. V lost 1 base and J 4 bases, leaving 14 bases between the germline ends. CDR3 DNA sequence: TGCGCCAGCAGCTTGCGAGGAGGGGGGATCTATGGCTACACCTTC. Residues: CASSLRGGGIYGYTF.

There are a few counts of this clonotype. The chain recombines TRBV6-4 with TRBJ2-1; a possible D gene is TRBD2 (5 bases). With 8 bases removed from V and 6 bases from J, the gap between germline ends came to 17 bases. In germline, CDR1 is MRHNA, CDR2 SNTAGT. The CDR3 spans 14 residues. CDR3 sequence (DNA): TGTGCCAGCGGAGCGTCCTCTGGGAGCAATGAGCAGTTCTTC. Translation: CASGASSGSNEQFF.

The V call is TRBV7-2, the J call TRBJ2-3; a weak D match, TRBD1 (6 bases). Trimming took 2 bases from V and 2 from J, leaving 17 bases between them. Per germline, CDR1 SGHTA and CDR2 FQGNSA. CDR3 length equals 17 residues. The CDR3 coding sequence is TGTGCCAGCAGCTTAAACCCACAGGGCATGTTCACAGATACGCAGTATTTT. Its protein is CASSLNPQGMFTDTQYF. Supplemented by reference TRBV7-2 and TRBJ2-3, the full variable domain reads GAGVSQSPSNKVTEKGKDVELRCDPISGHTALYWYRQSLGQGLEFLIYFQGNSAPDKSGLPSDRFSAERTGGSVSTLTIQRTQQEDSAVYLCASSLNPQGMFTDTQYFGPGTRLTVL.

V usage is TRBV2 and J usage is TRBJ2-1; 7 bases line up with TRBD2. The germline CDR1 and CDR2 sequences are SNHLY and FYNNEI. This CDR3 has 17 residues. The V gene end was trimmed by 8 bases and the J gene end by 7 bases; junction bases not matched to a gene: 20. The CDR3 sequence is CASCLLTGGPSGNEQFF. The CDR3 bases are TGTGCCAGCTGCCTACTGACGGGGGGACCCTCGGGAAATGAGCAGTTCTTC.

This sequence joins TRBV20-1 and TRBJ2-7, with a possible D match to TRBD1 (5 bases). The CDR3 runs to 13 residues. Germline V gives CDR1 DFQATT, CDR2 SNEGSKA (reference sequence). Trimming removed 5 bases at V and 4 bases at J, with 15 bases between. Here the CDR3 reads CSAGPPGRYEQYF. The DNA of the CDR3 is TGCAGTGCTGGACCTCCAGGGCGGTACGAGCAGTACTTC.

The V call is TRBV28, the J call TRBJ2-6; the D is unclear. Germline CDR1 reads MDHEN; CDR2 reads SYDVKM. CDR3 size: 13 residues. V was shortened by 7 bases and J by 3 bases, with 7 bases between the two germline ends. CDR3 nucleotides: TGTGCCAGCACCCCCGGTGGGGCCAACGTCCTGACTTTC. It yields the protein CASTPGGANVLTF.

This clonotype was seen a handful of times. The CDR3 is CSARLPWGEMSSGANVLTF. The CDR3 nucleotides are TGCAGTGCTAGACTTCCTTGGGGGGAGATGAGCTCTGGGGCCAACGTCCTGACTTTC. The chain combines TRBV20-1 with TRBJ2-6; D is perhaps TRBD2 (6 bases). V gave up 2 bases and J gave up 0 bases, with 20 bases separating them. Germline V CDR1 and CDR2: DFQATT, SNEGSKA (reference sequence). The CDR3 sequence is 19 residues long.

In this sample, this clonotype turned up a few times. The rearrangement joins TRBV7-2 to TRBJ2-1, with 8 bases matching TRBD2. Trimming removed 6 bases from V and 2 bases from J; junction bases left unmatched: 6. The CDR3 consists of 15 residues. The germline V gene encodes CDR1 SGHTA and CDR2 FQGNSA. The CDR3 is CASRLGRATYNEQFF. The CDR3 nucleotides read TGTGCCAGCAGACTCGGGAGGGCCACCTACAATGAGCAGTTCTTC.

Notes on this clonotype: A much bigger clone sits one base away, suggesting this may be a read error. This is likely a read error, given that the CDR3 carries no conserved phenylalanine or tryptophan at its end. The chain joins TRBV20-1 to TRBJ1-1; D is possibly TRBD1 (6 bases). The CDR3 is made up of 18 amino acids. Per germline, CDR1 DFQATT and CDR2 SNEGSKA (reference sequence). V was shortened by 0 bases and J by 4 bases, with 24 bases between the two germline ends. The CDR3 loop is CSARDVSRDINEGTEAFY. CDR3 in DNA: TGCAGTGCTAGAGATGTTTCCCGGGACATCAACGAAGGCACTGAAGCTTTCTAT.

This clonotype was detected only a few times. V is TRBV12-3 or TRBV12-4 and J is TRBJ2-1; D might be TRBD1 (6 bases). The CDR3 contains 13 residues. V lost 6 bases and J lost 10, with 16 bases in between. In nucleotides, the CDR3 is TGTGCCAGCAGAAACACAGGTGGGGGCGAGCAGTTCTTC. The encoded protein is CASRNTGGGEQFF.

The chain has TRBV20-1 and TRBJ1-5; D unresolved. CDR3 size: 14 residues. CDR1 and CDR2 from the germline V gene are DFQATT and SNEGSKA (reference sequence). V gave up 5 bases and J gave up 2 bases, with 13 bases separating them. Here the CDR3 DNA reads TGCAGTGCTCACGCGGCGCAAGGCAATCAGCCCCAGCATTTT. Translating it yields CSAHAAQGNQPQHF.

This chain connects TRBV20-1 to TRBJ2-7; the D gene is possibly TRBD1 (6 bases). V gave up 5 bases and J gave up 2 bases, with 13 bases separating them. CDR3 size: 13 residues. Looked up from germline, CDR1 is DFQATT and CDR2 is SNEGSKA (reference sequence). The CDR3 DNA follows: TGCAGTGCTGCGATAGGGGGAACCTACGAGCAGTACTTC. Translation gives CSAAIGGTYEQYF.

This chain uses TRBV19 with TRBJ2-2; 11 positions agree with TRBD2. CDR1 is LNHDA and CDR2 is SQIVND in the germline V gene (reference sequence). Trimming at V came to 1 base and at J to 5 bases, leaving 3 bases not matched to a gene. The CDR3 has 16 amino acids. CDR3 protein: CASSIGLAGRTGELFF. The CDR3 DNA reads TGTGCCAGTAGTATAGGACTAGCGGGACGAACCGGGGAGCTGTTTTTT.

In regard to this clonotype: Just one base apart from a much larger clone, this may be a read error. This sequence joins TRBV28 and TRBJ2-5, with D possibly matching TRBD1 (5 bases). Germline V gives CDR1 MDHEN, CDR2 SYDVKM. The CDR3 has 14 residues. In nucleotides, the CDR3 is TGTTCCAGCAGTTTGGGGCAACCCCAAGAGACCCAGTACTTC. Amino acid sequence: CSSSLGQPQETQYF.

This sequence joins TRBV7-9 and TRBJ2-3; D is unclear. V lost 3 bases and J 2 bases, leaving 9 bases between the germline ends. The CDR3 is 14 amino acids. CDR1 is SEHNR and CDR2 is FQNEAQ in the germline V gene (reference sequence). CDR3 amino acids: CASSFESFTDTQYF. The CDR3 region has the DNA TGTGCCAGCAGCTTCGAGTCTTTCACAGATACGCAGTATTTT.

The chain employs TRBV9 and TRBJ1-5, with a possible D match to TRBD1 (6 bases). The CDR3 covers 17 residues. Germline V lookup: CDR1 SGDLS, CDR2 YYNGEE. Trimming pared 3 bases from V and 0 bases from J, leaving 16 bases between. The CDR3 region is CASSAGQKINSNQPQHF. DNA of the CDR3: TGTGCCAGCAGCGCTGGACAGAAGATTAATAGCAATCAGCCCCAGCATTTT.

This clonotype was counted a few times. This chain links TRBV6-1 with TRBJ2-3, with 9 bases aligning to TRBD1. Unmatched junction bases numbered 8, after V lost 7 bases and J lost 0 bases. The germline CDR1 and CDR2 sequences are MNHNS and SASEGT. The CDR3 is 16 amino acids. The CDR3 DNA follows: TGTGCCAGCATCAACCGGGGACAGGGTAGCACAGATACGCAGTATTTT. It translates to CASINRGQGSTDTQYF.

In DNA form, the CDR3 reads TGTGCCAGCAGCTTGACGGACAGGGTAACCTTCTCCGAGCAGTACTTC. Its protein product is CASSLTDRVTFSEQYF. V gene TRBV7-9 combines with J gene TRBJ2-7; TRBD1 aligns across 8 bases. CDR3 length: 16 residues. V trimming: 3 bases; J trimming: 6 bases; junction bases outside the gene matches: 13. CDR1 and CDR2 from the germline V gene are SEHNR and FQNEAQ (reference sequence).

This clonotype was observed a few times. CDR3 residues: CASSPGTGVNTGELFF. The CDR3 nucleotides read TGTGCCAGCAGTCCCGGGACAGGGGTGAACACCGGGGAGCTGTTTTTT. This chain connects TRBV12-3 or TRBV12-4 to TRBJ2-2; 10 bases fit TRBD1. J lost 1 base, V lost 5 bases, and 4 bases had no gene match. The CDR3 consists of 16 residues.

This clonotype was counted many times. For the CDR3, the DNA is TGCGCCAGCAGCTTGCAACTAGCGGGGCCCACAGATACGCAGTATTTT. Translated: CASSLQLAGPTDTQYF. This rearrangement joins TRBV5-1 to TRBJ2-3, with 10 bases matching TRBD2. In germline, CDR1 is SGHRS, CDR2 YFSETQ. The CDR3 runs to 16 residues. The trim removed 1 base at V and 2 bases at J, leaving 4 bases unmatched.